Presented here are 3 T cell receptor beta chains from one specimen sequenced in a study of breast tumors, draining lymph nodes, adjacent tissues. TCRdb analysed the multiplex PCR reads with MiXCR anew, one entry per CDR3 protein. The sample has about 31,000 distinct CDR3 sequences, roughly 63% seen once. What was sequenced was breast tumor tissue. These receptors all come from a female donor with breast cancer. Some clones in this sample may be carry-over from other donors' samples.

In this sample, this clonotype turned up many times. This chain links TRBV3-1 with TRBJ1-5; D not certain. Trimming removed 0 bases at V and 4 bases at J, with 7 bases between. This CDR3 spans 14 amino acids. Per the germline V gene, CDR1 is LGHDT and CDR2 is YNNKEL (reference sequence). The CDR3 DNA reads TGTGCCAGCAGCCAAGAAATCGGTAATCAGCCCCAGCATTTT. It codes for CASSQEIGNQPQHF.

This clonotype ranks as medium-sized (0.01 to 0.1%). This chain joins TRBV20-1 and TRBJ2-5, with D possibly TRBD2 on 5 matching bases. The germline V gene has CDR1 DFQATT and CDR2 SNEGSKA (reference sequence). This CDR3 region has 12 residues. V was trimmed by 5 bases and J by 4 bases, leaving 11 bases between them. The CDR3: CSAPIARETQYF. The DNA of the CDR3 is TGCAGTGCTCCGATAGCGAGAGAGACCCAGTACTTC.

The V gene is TRBV29-1, the J gene TRBJ1-4, with TRBD1 matching over 9 bases. Germline loops: CDR1 SQVTM, CDR2 ANQGSEA. J was trimmed by 9 bases and V by 7 bases; bases with no gene match: 9. The CDR3 runs to 13 residues. CDR3 DNA: TGCAGCGCCAGGACAGGGGAAGGTAAAAAACTGTTTTTT. This gives the protein CSARTGEGKKLFF.